These 2 T cell receptor beta chains came from one sample sequenced in a study of cytomegalovirus exposure and HLA in healthy donors. The PCR used 60 Vbeta and 13 Jbeta primers. Produced via immunoSEQ multiplex PCR; TCRdb's table is partial and in-frame only. The table records roughly 130,000 clones, roughly 74% of them present only once. The sequencing input was PBMCs. These receptors were taken from a woman aged 50 to 65 in good health and CMV-seropositive.

The chain is built from TRBV10-2 and TRBJ1-4; D is unclear. The CDR3 contains 14 residues. Germline V lookup: CDR1 WSHSY, CDR2 SAAADI. V lost 10 bases, J lost 8 bases, and 20 bases lay in between. The CDR3 coding sequence is TGCGCCACCCTAAACGAGGGAAGGGCGGAAAAACTGTTTTTT. It translates to CATLNEGRAEKLFF.

The genes are TRBV5-1 and TRBJ2-5; a possible D gene is TRBD2 (5 bases). Deletions cut 2 bases from V and 3 bases from J, with 11 bases between. Germline CDR1 and CDR2: SGHRS and YFSETQ. The CDR3 is 14 residues long. The CDR3 DNA reads as TGCGCCAGCAGCTTCATGGCCGGGGAAGAGACCCAGTACTTC. It translates to CASSFMAGEETQYF.